The 25 T cell receptor beta chains presented below share a single source sample, sequenced in a study of Graves' ophthalmopathy and Graves' hyperthyroidism. Using RNA transcripts, the TCR beta CDR3 regions were amplified. First-round RT-PCR relied on HTBI primers, and a second-round multiplex PCR came next. Via MiXCR, TCRdb re-called the multiplex PCR reads, giving one row per CDR3 protein. Of hundreds of thousands of distinct CDR3 sequences in the sample, approximately 39% were seen once. The sample taken for sequencing was peripheral blood. The receptors originated from an adult man with Graves' ophthalmopathy.

V gene TRBV4-1 combines with J gene TRBJ1-5; TRBD1 is a possible D gene (5 bases). V was cut by 1 base and J by 2 bases, with 15 bases left in between. The CDR3 has 17 residues. The germline V gene encodes CDR1 MGHRA and CDR2 YSYEKL. CDR3 region: CASSQGRARGGNQPQHF. In nucleotides, the CDR3 is TGCGCCAGCAGCCAAGGGAGGGCAAGAGGGGGCAATCAGCCCCAGCATTTT.

The chain joins TRBV7-9 to TRBJ2-2; 7 bases are a match to TRBD1. CDR3 length: 14 amino acids. CDR1 is SEHNR and CDR2 is FQNEAQ in the germline V gene (reference sequence). Trimming at V came to 11 bases and at J to 0 bases, leaving 6 bases not matched to a gene. The DNA of the CDR3 is TGTGCCTGGGCCGGGACAGCGAACACCGGGGAGCTGTTTTTT. It codes for CAWAGTANTGELFF. Looking up the rest from reference TRBV7-9 and TRBJ2-2 gives the full variable domain: DTGVSQNPRHKITKRGQNVTFRCDPISEHNRLYWYRQTLGQGPEFLTYFQNEAQLEKSRLLSDRFSAERPKGSFSTLEIQRTEQGDSAMYLCAWAGTANTGELFFGEGSRLTVL.

Comments on this clonotype: A read error may be the cause here, since a much bigger clone is one base away. The chain links TRBV20-1 to TRBJ1-1; the D is unclear. This CDR3 is 14 amino acids long. Trimming stripped 5 bases from V and 3 bases from J, with 16 bases between. CDR1 and CDR2 from the germline V gene are DFQATT and SNEGSKA (reference sequence). The CDR3 reads CSASREGSDTEAFF. The CDR3 region has the DNA TGCAGTGCTTCGCGGGAGGGATCTGACACTGAAGCTTTCTTT.

The chain has TRBV6-1 and TRBJ1-3; D gene ambiguous. CDR3 length equals 17 residues. Trimming cost V 0 bases and J 4 bases, with 16 bases left between them. Germline-derived CDR1 and CDR2 are MNHNS and SASEGT. CDR3 loop: CASSEAPSIVSGNTIYF. The CDR3 bases are TGTGCCAGCAGTGAAGCCCCCAGCATCGTTTCGGGAAACACCATATATTTT.

This clonotype has ten or more counts. The V gene is TRBV14, the J gene TRBJ2-7, with D uncertain. The CDR3 spans 12 residues. Germline CDR1 SGHDN, CDR2 FVKESK. Trimming cost V 3 bases and J 2 bases, with 5 bases left between them. The CDR3 reads CASSQEPYEQYF. Here the CDR3 DNA reads TGTGCCAGCAGCCAGGAGCCCTACGAGCAGTACTTC.

This clonotype was counted at least ten times. The chain uses TRBV29-1 and TRBJ2-5; 7 positions match TRBD2. The CDR3 sequence is 15 residues long. V dropped 0 bases and J dropped 2; count of bases not matched to a gene: 6. Germline CDR1 is SQVTM and CDR2 is ANQGSEA. CDR3 nucleotides: TGCAGCGTTGAAGAGACCGGGACTAAACAAGAGACCCAGTACTTC. The encoded protein is CSVEETGTKQETQYF.

In this sample, this clonotype turned up a few times. One end of the junction is discordant with germline, which a read error may explain. V usage is TRBV7-9 and J usage is TRBJ2-2; 7 nucleotides align to TRBD1. Germline lookup yields CDR1 SEHNR and CDR2 FQNEAQ (reference sequence). CDR3 length: 15 amino acids. CDR3 DNA: TGCGCCAGCAGCCAGCCGACAGGGCGGGCCGGGGAGCTGTTTTTT. Translated: CASSQPTGRAGELFF. Variable domain in full (rest from reference TRBV7-9 and TRBJ2-2): DTGVSQNPRHKITKRGQNVTFRCDPISEHNRLYWYRQTLGQGPEFLTYFQNEAQLEKSRLLSDRFSAERPKGSFSTLEIQRTEQGDSAMYLCASSQPTGRAGELFFGEGSRLTVL.

The V and J genes are TRBV10-3 and TRBJ2-5; the match to TRBD1 covers 8 bases. The CDR3 is made up of 13 amino acids. The germline V gene encodes CDR1 ENHRY and CDR2 SYGVKD. The junction had 9 bases not matched to a gene; V was cut back by 6 bases and J by 9 bases. The CDR3 coding sequence is TGTGCCATCAGGGGACAGGAGGATCAGCCCCAGTACTTC. Protein: CAIRGQEDQPQYF.

The V gene is TRBV7-8, the J gene TRBJ2-7, with TRBD2 matching 15 bases. The germline CDR1 and CDR2 sequences are SGHVS and FQNEAQ. The J segment lost 2 bases and the V segment lost 5 bases, leaving 10 bases of the junction unmatched. The CDR3 runs to 18 residues. The CDR3 nucleotides read TGTGCCAGCAGCCTCCGGACTAGCGGGGGGGCCTCCACCTACGAGCAGTACTTC. It yields the protein CASSLRTSGGASTYEQYF.

This clonotype was counted ten times or more. CDR3 sequence reads: CASSMDGEEKLFF. The CDR3 DNA follows: TGTGCCAGTAGTATGGATGGGGAGGAAAAACTGTTTTTT. The chain links TRBV19 to TRBJ1-4; no reliable D call. This CDR3 is 13 amino acids long. The V gene lost 3 bases and the J gene lost 8 bases, with 10 bases spanning the gap. The germline CDR1 and CDR2 sequences are LNHDA and SQIVND (reference sequence). Looking up the rest from reference TRBV19 and TRBJ1-4 gives the full variable domain: DGGITQSPKYLFRKEGQNVTLSCEQNLNHDAMYWYRQDPGQGLRLIYYSQIVNDFQKGDIAEGYSVSREKKESFPLTVTSAQKNPTAFYLCASSMDGEEKLFFGSGTQLSVL.

Ten or more counts support this clonotype. The V and J genes are TRBV7-6 and TRBJ2-5; 7 bases fit TRBD2. The V gene end was trimmed by 5 bases and the J gene end by 6 bases; junction bases not matched to a gene: 9. The germline CDR1 and CDR2 sequences are SGHVS and FNYEAQ. This CDR3 has 14 residues. The CDR3 DNA is TGTGCCAGCAGCCCCCCCCGGGGGGTTCAGACCCAGTACTTC. Translated, it gives CASSPPRGVQTQYF.

In its sample, this clonotype was seen many times. The gene calls are TRBV5-6 and TRBJ1-5; D call uncertain. V gave up 0 bases and J gave up 5 bases, with 12 bases separating them. The length of the CDR3 is 15 residues. CDR1 is SGHDT, CDR2 YYEEEE, per germline. The CDR3 protein is CASSLGTPGHQPQHF. CDR3 bases: TGTGCCAGCAGCTTGGGGACCCCAGGACATCAGCCCCAGCATTTT.

J is TRBJ2-7 and V is TRBV19, with TRBD2 as a possible D gene (7 bases). The V end lost 9 bases, the J end lost 3 bases, and 18 bases lay between the germline ends. Germline CDR1 and CDR2: LNHDA and SQIVND (reference sequence). The CDR3 spans 14 residues. The CDR3 bases are TGTGCCAGCCGGGGGGCGGGAGCCCTCTACGAGCAGTACTTC. Its protein is CASRGAGALYEQYF.

This clonotype has a handful of counts. A read error may account for a junction end that differs from germline. The V and J genes are TRBV13 and TRBJ1-1; a possible D gene is TRBD1 (5 bases). Germline loops: CDR1 PRHDT, CDR2 FYEKMQ (reference sequence). CDR3 size: 14 residues. CDR3 sequence (DNA): TGTGCCAGCAACTTAGATAGGGGCTACACTGAAGCTTTCTTT. Its protein is CASNLDRGYTEAFF.

For this clonotype: Since a much larger clone is just one base distant, this may be a read error. The gene calls are TRBV19 and TRBJ2-2; possibly TRBD1 for D (5 bases). Germline CDR1 and CDR2: LNHDA and SQIVND (reference sequence). V lost 6 bases and J lost 6, with 17 bases in between. The CDR3 is made up of 15 amino acids. CDR3 bases: TGTGCCAGTAGCCTTATGAGTACAGGTCCCGGGGAGCTGTTTTTT. This encodes CASSLMSTGPGELFF.

This clonotype was seen a few times. As DNA, the CDR3 is TGTGCCAGCAGTGAAGCGGGAGGTGGCTACGAGCAGTACTTC. Protein product: CASSEAGGGYEQYF. The chain joins TRBV6-1 to TRBJ2-7, with D perhaps matching TRBD2 (6 bases). Between the trimmed V and J ends, which lost 0 bases and 3 bases, there was a span of 9 bases. This CDR3 is built from 14 residues. Germline V gene sequence: CDR1 MNHNS, CDR2 SASEGT.

The chain combines TRBV12-3 or TRBV12-4 with TRBJ1-6; TRBD1 agrees at 9 bases. The CDR3 extends over 13 amino acids. The J segment lost 5 bases and the V segment lost 10 bases, leaving 3 bases of the junction unmatched. CDR3 nucleotides: TGTGCCACCGGACAGGGGCATAATTCACCCCTCCACTTT. This encodes CATGQGHNSPLHF.

The V gene is TRBV7-9, the J gene TRBJ2-5; 12 bases line up with TRBD1. This CDR3 contains 14 residues. CDR1 is SEHNR, CDR2 FQNEAQ, per germline (reference sequence). J gave up 7 bases and V 5 bases, and 5 bases lay outside the gene matches. The CDR3, as DNA: TGTGCCAGCAGCGAGGGGACAGGGGGCGCGACCCAGTACTTC. Amino acids: CASSEGTGGATQYF.

The V and J genes are TRBV29-1 and TRBJ2-5; no firm D call. The CDR3 is made up of 11 amino acids. Germline-derived CDR1 and CDR2 are SQVTM and ANQGSEA. Trimming shortened V by 8 bases and J by 5 bases, and 12 bases separated the two germline ends. DNA of the CDR3: TGCAGCCAATCGTTGACGGAGACCCAGTACTTC. Translation: CSQSLTETQYF.

This clonotype appeared many times. J is TRBJ1-3 and V is TRBV9, with D perhaps TRBD1 (6 bases). CDR3 size: 15 residues. The V end was cut by 4 bases, the J end by 0 bases, with 11 bases between. CDR1 and CDR2 from the germline V gene are SGDLS and YYNGEE. The CDR3 protein is CASSPGQSSGNTIYF. The CDR3 DNA is TGTGCCAGCAGCCCTGGACAGAGCTCTGGAAACACCATATATTTT.

On this clonotype itself: This could be a read error, since a much larger clone is one nucleotide away. The chain has TRBV5-1 and TRBJ1-1; D is undetermined. Germline CDR1 SGHRS, CDR2 YFSETQ. This CDR3 spans 13 amino acids. The CDR3 reads CAGSFRVDTEAFF. The CDR3 DNA sequence: TGCGCCGGCAGCTTCCGGGTCGACACTGAAGCTTTCTTT.

The gene calls are TRBV29-1 and TRBJ2-5; 8 positions match TRBD1. The germline CDR1 and CDR2 sequences are SQVTM and ANQGSEA. The V gene end was trimmed by 7 bases and the J gene end by 5 bases; junction bases not matched to a gene: 12. This CDR3 spans 14 amino acids. For the CDR3, the DNA is TGCAGCGGAGCGACAGGGGAATCCTACGAGACCCAGTACTTC. This translates into CSGATGESYETQYF.

Many counts were recorded for this clonotype. V and J are TRBV24-1 and TRBJ1-2; the D is unclear. There are 12 residues in the CDR3. Germline V gives CDR1 KGHDR, CDR2 SFDVKD. The V gene lost 4 bases and the J gene lost 7 bases, with 9 bases spanning the gap. CDR3 amino acids: CATSENGIGYTF. CDR3 sequence (DNA): TGTGCCACCAGTGAGAACGGAATTGGCTACACCTTC.

The sample holds many counts of this clonotype. The chain employs TRBV2 and TRBJ1-5, with TRBD1 as a possible D gene (6 bases). The CDR3 loop spans 16 amino acids. The V gene's germline CDR1 is SNHLY and CDR2 FYNNEI. V was pared by 3 bases and J by 4 bases, with 16 bases between. The CDR3 sequence is CASSDPQGSGNQPQHF. CDR3 DNA sequence: TGTGCCAGCAGTGACCCACAGGGTTCGGGGAATCAGCCCCAGCATTTT.

The chain combines TRBV27 with TRBJ2-7, with a weak D call TRBD1 (6 bases). Germline CDR1 and CDR2: MNHEY and SMNVEV (reference sequence). The CDR3 extends over 13 amino acids. Deletions cut 5 bases from V and 6 bases from J, with 14 bases between. The CDR3 bases are TGTGCCAGCAGTACCGGGACATTCATCGAGCAGTACTTC. Residues: CASSTGTFIEQYF.